The 7 T cell receptor beta chains listed next were all sequenced from one sample in a study of glioma-infiltrating T cells after dendritic cell vaccination. Assay: immunoSEQ multiplex PCR; the TCRdb copy retains only in-frame clones and omits some. The sample lists around 73,000 clones; roughly four fifths were seen once. Sample: blood, taken before dendritic cell vaccination. These receptors all come from a human donor with glioblastoma.

V is TRBV27 and J is TRBJ1-3; TRBD1 is a possible D gene (6 bases). The CDR3 spans 18 residues. V was shortened by 5 bases and J by 2 bases, with 22 bases between the two germline ends. Germline assignment: CDR1 MNHEY and CDR2 SMNVEV (reference sequence). CDR3 coding DNA: TGTGCCAGCAGTCTTAACCGGGACACCCAATACCCTGGAAACACCATATATTTT. Translating it yields CASSLNRDTQYPGNTIYF.

The chain uses TRBV21-1 and TRBJ2-1; the table calls TRBD2, which could not be checked here. TRBV21-1 constitutes a pseudogene. The CDR3 length is 17 residues. As DNA, the CDR3 is TGTGCCAGCAGCAACGGGACTAGCGGGAGGTTCGACAATGAGCAGTTCTTC. Translation gives CASSNGTSGRFDNEQFF.

In this sample, this clone turned up once. This chain joins TRBV23-1 and TRBJ2-1; 8 positions agree with TRBD2. TRBV23-1 counts as an open reading frame of uncertain function. V gave up 0 bases and J gave up 11 bases; unmatched junction bases: 15. The CDR3 length is 17 residues. CDR3 in DNA: TGCGCCAGCAGTCAATCCCTACTTAGCGGGATCTCTTCCCAGCAGTTCTTC. It is translated as CASSQSLLSGISSQQFF.

The chain employs TRBV28 and TRBJ1-2; 8 bases are shared with TRBD1. With V trimmed by 4 bases and J by 6 bases, 16 bases remained unmatched. This CDR3 has 17 residues. Germline lookup yields CDR1 MDHEN and CDR2 SYDVKM. CDR3 sequence reads: CASSSYYFVPGQDGYTF. The CDR3, as DNA: TGTGCCAGCAGTTCATACTACTTTGTCCCGGGACAGGATGGCTACACCTTC.

The rearrangement links TRBV5-4 to TRBJ2-2, with 9 bases identical to TRBD1. The CDR3 loop spans 15 amino acids. In germline, CDR1 is SGHNT, CDR2 YYREEE (reference sequence). V lost 4 bases, J lost 5 bases, and 6 bases stayed unmatched. The DNA of the CDR3 is TGTGCCAGCAGCCGTCCCGGGACAGGGACCGGGGAGCTGTTTTTT. This encodes CASSRPGTGTGELFF.

This chain joins TRBV5-6 and TRBJ1-2, with a weak D call TRBD1 (6 bases). The CDR3 has 17 amino acids. The germline gives CDR1 SGHDT, CDR2 YYEEEE. Trimming left V 3 bases short and J 3 bases short, with 21 bases between. The CDR3 coding sequence is TGTGCCAGCAGCTCCCTAGGAAGGGGGTTGGGGTACTATGGCTACACCTTC. Amino acids: CASSSLGRGLGYYGYTF. Looking up the rest from reference TRBV5-6 and TRBJ1-2 gives the full variable domain: DAGVTQSPTHLIKTRGQQVTLRCSPKSGHDTVSWYQQALGQGPQFIFQYYEEEERQRGNFPDRFSGHQFPNYSSELNVNALLLGDSALYLCASSSLGRGLGYYGYTFGSGTRLTVV.

The table lists this clone with a few counts. This chain connects TRBV29-1 to TRBJ1-2, with D possibly TRBD1 on 5 matching bases. V was pared by 4 bases and J by 4 bases, with 16 bases between. Germline V CDR1 and CDR2: SQVTM, ANQGSEA. The CDR3 has 14 amino acids. The chain's CDR3 is CSVGPWGSLYGYTF. The CDR3 nucleotides are TGCAGCGTTGGCCCCTGGGGCAGCCTCTATGGCTACACCTTC.